Below are 22 T cell receptor beta chains sequenced from a single sample in a study of T cells in Graves' hyperthyroidism and ophthalmopathy. Amplification targeted TCR beta CDR3 regions from RNA transcripts. The primer set for the first-round RT-PCR of the TCR CDR3 was HTBI. In TCRdb, the multiplex PCR reads were re-called with MiXCR into one record per CDR3 protein. The repertoire holds around 440,000 distinct CDR3 sequences, with around 16% as singletons. Sequenced input: blood. These receptors were collected from a woman under 30 with Graves' hyperthyroidism.

This clonotype came up many times. The rearrangement joins TRBV13 to TRBJ2-1; either TRBD1 or TRBD2 may supply D (6 bases each). The CDR3 totals 14 residues. Germline V gene data show CDR1 as PRHDT and CDR2 as FYEKMQ (reference sequence). Between the trimmed V and J ends, which lost 0 bases and 7 bases, there was a span of 10 bases. CDR3 loop: CASSLGGGWNEQFF. CDR3 sequence (DNA): TGTGCCAGCAGCTTAGGGGGGGGCTGGAATGAGCAGTTCTTC.

A few counts support this clonotype. V and J are TRBV5-1 and TRBJ2-3, with D possibly matching TRBD1 (5 bases). Germline CDR1 SGHRS, CDR2 YFSETQ. The V end was cut by 0 bases, the J end by 0 bases, with 11 bases between. This CDR3 region has 16 residues. The CDR3 reads CASSLGGSHSTDTQYF. For the CDR3, the DNA is TGCGCCAGCAGCTTGGGGGGCAGCCACAGCACAGATACGCAGTATTTT.

This clonotype was seen at least ten times. The CDR3 loop is CASSVSGTGYVGELFF. CDR3 bases: TGTGCCAGCAGTGTATCCGGGACAGGTTATGTCGGGGAGCTGTTTTTT. The V call is TRBV6-1, the J call TRBJ2-2; TRBD1 agrees at 8 bases. Unmatched junction bases numbered 11, after V lost 4 bases and J lost 7 bases. The CDR3 runs 16 residues. Germline V gives CDR1 MNHNS, CDR2 SASEGT.

This clonotype showed up many times. The CDR3 here is CASSLGRGYQQYF. CDR3 in DNA: TGTGCCAGCAGTTTAGGTAGGGGGTACCAGCAGTACTTC. This chain uses TRBV12-3 or TRBV12-4 with TRBJ2-7, with D perhaps matching TRBD1 (6 bases). The V end lost 1 base, the J end lost 8 bases, and 12 bases lay between the germline ends. The length of the CDR3 is 13 residues.

In its sample, this clonotype was seen a few times. V and J are TRBV4-1 and TRBJ2-3, with D unresolved. Germline-derived CDR1 and CDR2 are MGHRA and YSYEKL. CDR3 length: 12 residues. The ends were cut back, 4 bases at V and 5 bases at J, with 7 bases in the middle. The CDR3 loop reads CASSPQVDTQYF. As DNA, the CDR3 is TGCGCCAGCAGCCCCCAGGTAGATACGCAGTATTTT.

This clonotype was counted only a few times. The chain is built from TRBV5-1 and TRBJ2-3, with TRBD2 identical over 14 bases. The ends lost 4 bases at V and 5 bases at J; junction bases unmatched: 6. The CDR3 sequence is 16 residues long. Germline assignment: CDR1 SGHRS and CDR2 YFSETQ. The CDR3 reads CASSPGLAGAQDTQYF. CDR3 sequence (DNA): TGCGCCAGCAGCCCGGGACTAGCGGGAGCTCAAGATACGCAGTATTTT.

This clonotype has at least ten counts. V gene TRBV7-9 combines with J gene TRBJ2-7; no clear D. This CDR3 is built from 15 residues. V dropped 1 base and J dropped 4 bases, with 14 bases sitting between them. Per germline, CDR1 SEHNR and CDR2 FQNEAQ (reference sequence). DNA for the CDR3: TGTGCCAGCAGCTTAGAGGGCGAACTAATATACGAGCAGTACTTC. It translates to CASSLEGELIYEQYF. The full variable domain, rest sourced from reference TRBV7-9 and TRBJ2-7, is DTGVSQNPRHKITKRGQNVTFRCDPISEHNRLYWYRQTLGQGPEFLTYFQNEAQLEKSRLLSDRFSAERPKGSFSTLEIQRTEQGDSAMYLCASSLEGELIYEQYFGPGTRLTVT.

This clonotype has a handful of counts. The chain couples TRBV19 to TRBJ2-2; no clear D gene. Germline-derived CDR1 and CDR2 are LNHDA and SQIVND (reference sequence). The CDR3 runs to 15 residues. With 7 bases removed from V and 2 bases from J, the gap between germline ends came to 14 bases. CDR3 coding DNA: TGTGCCAGTAATAGTGGGTCGGGTAACACCGGGGAGCTGTTTTTT. The encoded protein is CASNSGSGNTGELFF.

This clonotype was picked up many times. This chain uses TRBV5-6 with TRBJ2-1, with 10 nucleotides matching TRBD2. Germline V gives CDR1 SGHDT, CDR2 YYEEEE. The CDR3 has 15 residues. The ends lost 4 bases at V and 6 bases at J; junction bases unmatched: 7. The CDR3 coding sequence is TGTGCCAGCAGCGTGAGCGGGAGGGGGGTCAATGAGCAGTTCTTC. It codes for CASSVSGRGVNEQFF.

This clonotype was observed many times. The rearrangement joins TRBV5-1 to TRBJ2-7; 10 positions match TRBD1. CDR1 is SGHRS and CDR2 is YFSETQ in the germline V gene. The V gene end was trimmed by 3 bases and the J gene end by 4 bases; junction bases not matched to a gene: 4. The CDR3 has 14 residues. CDR3 loop: CASSSTGGQYEQYF. DNA for the CDR3: TGCGCCAGCAGCTCGACAGGGGGCCAATACGAGCAGTACTTC.

The CDR3 reads CASSPEGGTAYEQYF. The CDR3 DNA sequence: TGTGCCAGCAGCCCTGAGGGGGGGACAGCCTACGAGCAGTACTTC. The chain carries TRBV6-1 and TRBJ2-7; tentatively, D is TRBD1 or TRBD2 (7 bases each). Germline V lookup: CDR1 MNHNS, CDR2 SASEGT. The CDR3 spans 15 residues. Trimming took off 6 bases at V and 2 bases at J, with 17 bases between the two ends.

The rearrangement links TRBV7-2 to TRBJ2-7; D is unresolved. V lost 5 bases to trimming and J lost 3 bases, with 17 bases between them. Germline CDR1 reads SGHTA; CDR2 reads FQGNSA. The length of the CDR3 is 15 residues. This chain's CDR3 is CASSVTRTPSYEQYF. CDR3 in DNA: TGTGCCAGCAGCGTCACCCGAACTCCCAGCTACGAGCAGTACTTC.

This chain links TRBV27 with TRBJ2-7, with D tentatively TRBD1 (8 bases). This CDR3 spans 15 amino acids. V lost 4 bases to trimming and J lost 2 bases, with 15 bases between them. Per the germline V gene, CDR1 is MNHEY and CDR2 is SMNVEV (reference sequence). The CDR3 DNA follows: TGTGCCAGCAGTTCCCAAGCGGGACAGGCCTACGAGCAGTACTTC. The encoded protein is CASSSQAGQAYEQYF.

Ten or more counts support this clonotype. The chain combines TRBV6-1 with TRBJ1-6; D is possibly TRBD1 (5 bases). V lost 7 bases and J lost 5, with 12 bases in between. The germline gives CDR1 MNHNS, CDR2 SASEGT. This CDR3 region has 14 residues. The CDR3 region is CASKRTQNNSPLHF. DNA of the CDR3: TGTGCCAGCAAGCGGACACAGAATAATTCACCCCTCCACTTT.

This clonotype has at least ten counts. The V and J genes are TRBV6-1 and TRBJ1-5; no firm D call. V lost 4 bases and J lost 7, with 11 bases in between. The CDR3 is made up of 13 amino acids. Germline lookup yields CDR1 MNHNS and CDR2 SASEGT. The CDR3 here is CASSVGITQPQHF. The DNA of the CDR3 is TGTGCCAGCAGTGTGGGTATTACGCAGCCCCAGCATTTT.

This clonotype has a count of ten or more. The rearrangement links TRBV7-2 to TRBJ2-3; no clear D. CDR3 size: 16 residues. V lost 5 bases to trimming and J lost 0 bases, with 15 bases between them. The germline V gene encodes CDR1 SGHTA and CDR2 FQGNSA. In DNA form, the CDR3 reads TGTGCCAGCAGCCGCAGCAGCAGAGCTAGCACAGATACGCAGTATTTT. Amino acid sequence: CASSRSSRASTDTQYF.

In this sample, this clonotype turned up many times. For the CDR3, the DNA is TGTGCCAGCAGCCAAGTCAGGGAGTATGGCTACACCTTC. This codes for CASSQVREYGYTF. The V call is TRBV3-1, the J call TRBJ1-2, with a weak D call TRBD1 (5 bases). The germline V gene encodes CDR1 LGHDT and CDR2 YNNKEL (reference sequence). The CDR3 extends over 13 amino acids. The germline V and J ends were trimmed by 1 base and 5 bases, with 8 bases remaining between them.

The chain carries TRBV7-9 and TRBJ2-7; D is ambiguous. The CDR3 runs 15 residues. Germline V lookup: CDR1 SEHNR, CDR2 FQNEAQ (reference sequence). Between the trimmed V and J ends, which lost 5 bases and 6 bases, there was a span of 20 bases. CDR3 DNA sequence: TGTGCCAGCAGCCCTAGTAACGGACCATGGTCCGAGCAGTACTTC. Translating gives CASSPSNGPWSEQYF.

This clonotype was observed many times. The chain is built from TRBV15 and TRBJ2-7, with 13 bases aligning to TRBD2. Germline assignment: CDR1 LNHNV and CDR2 YYDKDF (reference sequence). J was trimmed by 3 bases and V by 11 bases; bases with no gene match: 4. This CDR3 has 13 amino acids. CDR3 sequence: CAFRTSGSYEQYF. The CDR3, as DNA: TGTGCCTTTAGGACTAGCGGGAGCTACGAGCAGTACTTC.

The gene calls are TRBV12-3 or TRBV12-4 and TRBJ2-3; 9 nucleotides line up with TRBD2. The V and J ends lost 3 bases and 2 bases, in that order; junction bases with no gene match: 6. CDR3 length equals 16 residues. The DNA of the CDR3 is TGTGCCAGCAGTTTTAGGGCGGGAGGGCCCACAGATACGCAGTATTTT. Encoded protein: CASSFRAGGPTDTQYF.

Ten or more counts support this clonotype. This sequence joins TRBV20-1 and TRBJ2-7, with D possibly matching TRBD1 (7 bases). Germline-derived CDR1 and CDR2 are DFQATT and SNEGSKA (reference sequence). This CDR3 comprises 14 residues. V shed 0 bases and J shed 3 bases, with 12 bases lying between them. The CDR3 region has the DNA TGCAGTGCTAGAGATGCGGGGACAGACTACGAGCAGTACTTC. Translating gives CSARDAGTDYEQYF.

This clonotype was seen at least ten times. The genes are TRBV30 and TRBJ1-2, with 7 bases identical to TRBD1. The CDR3 totals 16 residues. CDR1 and CDR2 (germline): GTSNPN, SVGIG (reference sequence). J lost 6 bases, V lost 0 bases, and 13 bases had no gene match. The CDR3 DNA follows: TGTGCCTGGAGTGTTGTCGACAGGGTGAGAGGGAATGGCTACACCTTC. Translated, it gives CAWSVVDRVRGNGYTF.